The 6 T cell receptor beta chains reported below all come from one sample, sequenced in a study of shared clonotypes between healthy human individuals. Clones were read by immunoSEQ multiplex PCR, and TCRdb kept only the in-frame ones, dropping some. Here the sample spans fewer than 1.6 million clones, about 98.5% being singletons. Sequenced material: naive CD4+ T cells sorted from blood. This sample's subset: CD45RA+ positively selected. These receptors were taken from a man aged 25-40 years in good health.

The chain recombines TRBV11-2 with TRBJ1-2; 9 nucleotides agree with TRBD1. After removal of 5 bases from V and 2 bases from J, the junction contained 12 bases not matched to a gene. The germline V gene has CDR1 SGHAT and CDR2 FQNNGV. CDR3 length equals 17 residues. The CDR3 here is CASSVGTGRTGNYGYTF. The CDR3 DNA follows: TGTGCCAGCAGCGTAGGGACAGGGAGAACGGGAAACTATGGCTACACCTTC.

The chain joins TRBV5-5 to TRBJ1-1, with D possibly being TRBD1 (5 bases). The germline gives CDR1 SGHKS, CDR2 YYEKEE (reference sequence). This CDR3 is 11 amino acids long. V was cut by 6 bases and J by 5 bases, with 8 bases left in between. Here the CDR3 reads CASTRGTEAFF. The CDR3 DNA is TGTGCCAGCACCCGGGGGACTGAAGCTTTCTTT.

This clone has just one count. This chain uses TRBV5-1 with TRBJ2-7, with D possibly TRBD2 on 6 matching bases. The CDR3 is made up of 15 amino acids. The V end lost 2 bases, the J end lost 7 bases, and 19 bases lay between the germline ends. Germline CDR1 is SGHRS and CDR2 is YFSETQ. The CDR3 region has the DNA TGCGCCAGCAGCTTTATGCGGGGACTCGAATGGGAGCAGTACTTC. It is translated as CASSFMRGLEWEQYF.

The chain links TRBV6-6 to TRBJ1-5; 7 bases map to TRBD1. The CDR3 is 14 amino acids. The trim removed 5 bases at V and 6 bases at J, leaving 7 bases unmatched. Germline CDR1 MNHNY, CDR2 SVGAGI (reference sequence). CDR3 region: CASSLTGTSQPQHF. CDR3 nucleotides: TGTGCCAGCAGTCTGACAGGGACATCTCAGCCCCAGCATTTT.

This clone appeared once. The chain joins TRBV5-1 to TRBJ2-3, with 9 bases matching TRBD1. The CDR3 consists of 16 residues. V shed 0 bases and J 5 bases; nucleotides not matched to a gene: 7. Germline CDR1 reads SGHRS; CDR2 reads YFSETQ. CDR3 sequence reads: CASSLDGTGYRDTQYF. In DNA form, the CDR3 reads TGCGCCAGCAGCTTGGACGGGACAGGGTATCGAGATACGCAGTATTTT.

This chain connects TRBV11-2 to TRBJ1-5; TRBD1 might be the D (6 bases). Trimming left V 1 base short and J 7 bases short, with 11 bases between. The CDR3 is 14 residues long. Germline V gene data show CDR1 as SGHAT and CDR2 as FQNNGV. The CDR3: CASSLAGGWQPQHF. The CDR3 DNA reads TGTGCCAGCAGCTTAGCCGGGGGCTGGCAGCCCCAGCATTTT.